The 29 T cell receptor beta chains given below trace back to one sample, sequenced in a study of blood T cell repertoires in COVID-19. Some clones are missing from TCRdb's copy, which holds only in-frame ones; the method was immunoSEQ multiplex PCR. This sample has some 300,000 clones, with about 88% found just once. What was sequenced was PBMCs or T cells enriched from blood (not recorded which). Every receptor here comes from a woman in her twenties or thirties who had recovered from COVID-19.

V and J are TRBV5-6 and TRBJ1-1; tentatively, D is TRBD1 (5 bases). Germline lookup yields CDR1 SGHDT and CDR2 YYEEEE. The CDR3 loop spans 14 amino acids. The ends were cut back, 5 bases at V and 0 bases at J, with 11 bases in the middle. In DNA form, the CDR3 reads TGTGCCAGCAGTCCGGGACTCATGAACACTGAAGCTTTCTTT. It yields the protein CASSPGLMNTEAFF.

The genes are TRBV7-2 and TRBJ2-1, with D maybe TRBD2 (5 bases). Germline V gives CDR1 SGHTA, CDR2 FQGNSA. The CDR3 has 15 residues. Deletions cut 5 bases from V and 0 bases from J, with 11 bases between. CDR3 DNA sequence: TGTGCCAGCAGCCTGGACTTCAGCTCCTACAATGAGCAGTTCTTC. This gives the protein CASSLDFSSYNEQFF.

The chain carries TRBV7-2 and TRBJ2-4; no firm D call. The V gene's germline CDR1 is SGHTA and CDR2 FQGNSA. Trimming removed 3 bases at V and 1 base at J, with 13 bases between. The CDR3 runs to 16 residues. The CDR3 nucleotides are TGTGCCAGCAGCTTTTACACTACTTGGGCCAAAAACATTCAGTACTTC. This gives the protein CASSFYTTWAKNIQYF.

This clone was seen a single time. The chain joins TRBV11-2 to TRBJ1-6, with D maybe TRBD1 (5 bases). This CDR3 has 14 amino acids. Trimming took off 5 bases at V and 6 bases at J, with 11 bases between the two ends. The germline V gene has CDR1 SGHAT and CDR2 FQNNGV. The CDR3 here is CASSPGQPNSPLHF. As DNA, the CDR3 is TGTGCCAGCAGCCCTGGACAACCTAATTCACCCCTCCACTTT.

V usage is TRBV28 and J usage is TRBJ2-7, with D tentatively TRBD2 (5 bases). V lost 3 bases and J 5 bases, leaving 14 bases between the germline ends. CDR3 length: 14 residues. The germline CDR1 and CDR2 sequences are MDHEN and SYDVKM. The CDR3 here is CASSFPGIVDEQYF. The CDR3 DNA is TGTGCCAGCAGTTTCCCGGGAATCGTCGACGAGCAGTACTTC.

This rearrangement joins TRBV7-9 to TRBJ1-2; 8 bases line up with TRBD1. Per the germline V gene, CDR1 is SEHNR and CDR2 is FQNEAQ (reference sequence). With V trimmed by 4 bases and J by 8 bases, 9 bases remained unmatched. This CDR3 is 14 amino acids long. CDR3 sequence: CASSSGTGDVGYTF. Written as DNA, the CDR3 is TGTGCCAGCAGCTCCGGGACAGGCGATGTAGGCTACACCTTC.

The DNA for the CDR3 is TGTGCCAGCAGCTTGGACAGGGGTGCTGAGCAGTTCTTC. Translation: CASSLDRGAEQFF. The chain employs TRBV5-6 and TRBJ2-1, with 7 bases identical to TRBD1. J was trimmed by 9 bases and V by 0 bases; bases with no gene match: 3. Per germline, CDR1 SGHDT and CDR2 YYEEEE. The CDR3 loop spans 13 amino acids.

The chain couples TRBV28 to TRBJ1-4; TRBD1 matches at 7 bases. V dropped 3 bases and J dropped 3; count of bases not matched to a gene: 7. Germline V gene lookup returns CDR1 MDHEN and CDR2 SYDVKM. This CDR3 is built from 16 residues. The CDR3 DNA follows: TGTGCCAGCAGTTTTGACAGGGATAGGGCTAATGAAAAACTGTTTTTT. Its protein is CASSFDRDRANEKLFF.

V usage is TRBV29-1 and J usage is TRBJ2-1; maybe TRBD2 (6 bases). The V gene's germline CDR1 is SQVTM and CDR2 ANQGSEA. The length of the CDR3 is 12 residues. V gave up 4 bases and J gave up 5 bases, with 9 bases separating them. This CDR3 is CSVVVADNEQFF. As DNA, the CDR3 is TGCAGCGTTGTGGTAGCGGACAATGAGCAGTTCTTC.

The chain recombines TRBV7-9 with TRBJ1-1, with 9 nucleotides matching TRBD1. The J segment lost 0 bases and the V segment lost 8 bases, leaving 13 bases of the junction unmatched. Germline V CDR1 and CDR2: SEHNR, FQNEAQ (reference sequence). This CDR3 is 17 amino acids long. CDR3 sequence (DNA): TGTGCCAGCGCGGCGGCCGGGACAGGGTTCATGAACACTGAAGCTTTCTTT. Translating it yields CASAAAGTGFMNTEAFF.

The chain combines TRBV30 with TRBJ2-3; TRBD2 aligns across 12 bases. The CDR3 covers 18 residues. V shed 0 bases, J shed 2 bases, and the junction held 9 bases outside the gene matches. Germline V gives CDR1 GTSNPN, CDR2 SVGIG (reference sequence). CDR3 loop: CAWSVLTSGGRFTDTQYF. In nucleotides, the CDR3 is TGTGCCTGGAGTGTACTAACTAGCGGGGGGAGATTCACAGATACGCAGTATTTT.

The chain uses TRBV18 and TRBJ2-2; 7 nucleotides align to TRBD1. With V trimmed by 0 bases and J by 0 bases, 13 bases remained unmatched. Germline values: CDR1 KGHSH, CDR2 LQKENI. This CDR3 is built from 20 residues. The CDR3 DNA follows: TGTGCCAGCTCACCACCTTCTGTCACCCTAGGGGGCACGAACACCGGGGAGCTGTTTTTT. It translates to CASSPPSVTLGGTNTGELFF.

The chain links TRBV3-1 (or the pseudogene TRBV3-2) to TRBJ2-7, with 11 bases that match TRBD1. CDR3 length: 17 amino acids. Trimming cost V 4 bases and J 7 bases; bases outside gene matches: 15. Germline assignment: CDR1 LGHDT and CDR2 YNNKEL (reference sequence). In DNA, the CDR3 is TGTGCCAGCAGCCGCACCTTCCCAGGACAGGGGGCGGAGGAGCAGTACTTC. It encodes CASSRTFPGQGAEEQYF.

The genes are TRBV27 and TRBJ1-1; D uncertain. Germline values: CDR1 MNHEY, CDR2 SMNVEV (reference sequence). This CDR3 has 13 amino acids. V dropped 5 bases and J dropped 0 bases, with 7 bases sitting between them. CDR3 nucleotides: TGTGCCAGCAGTCCGCAGTTGAACACTGAAGCTTTCTTT. Translating gives CASSPQLNTEAFF.

The chain recombines TRBV7-2 with TRBJ1-2, with 7 positions matching TRBD1. CDR3 length: 17 amino acids. V shed 0 bases and J 0 bases; nucleotides not matched to a gene: 7. Germline loops: CDR1 SGHTA, CDR2 FQGNSA. The CDR3 spells CASSLAGRGAANYGYTF. CDR3 in DNA: TGTGCCAGCAGCTTAGCTGGCAGGGGGGCAGCTAACTATGGCTACACCTTC. The full variable domain, completed using reference TRBV7-2 and TRBJ1-2, is GAGVSQSPSNKVTEKGKDVELRCDPISGHTALYWYRQSLGQGLEFLIYFQGNSAPDKSGLPSDRFSAERTGGSVSTLTIQRTQQEDSAVYLCASSLAGRGAANYGYTFGSGTRLTVV.

This clone was detected many times. This chain connects TRBV7-2 to TRBJ1-1; TRBD1 might be the D (5 bases). The CDR3 runs to 15 residues. V shed 3 bases and J shed 0 bases, with 11 bases lying between them. CDR1 and CDR2 from the germline V gene are SGHTA and FQGNSA. CDR3 coding DNA: TGTGCCAGCAGCTTGGGAGGGACCGTGAACACTGAAGCTTTCTTT. Its translation: CASSLGGTVNTEAFF.

This chain connects TRBV19 to TRBJ1-2; no clear D. Germline V gives CDR1 LNHDA, CDR2 SQIVND (reference sequence). The germline V and J ends were trimmed by 4 bases and 4 bases, with 10 bases remaining between them. The CDR3 runs 13 residues. CDR3 sequence reads: CASSTHPPYGYTF. CDR3 coding DNA: TGTGCCAGTAGTACACACCCGCCCTATGGCTACACCTTC.

This rearrangement joins TRBV6-2 or TRBV6-3 to TRBJ2-1; the D gene is possibly TRBD2 (5 bases). The CDR3 runs 14 residues. Per germline, CDR1 MNHEY and CDR2 SVGEGT. V shed 2 bases and J shed 10 bases, with 15 bases lying between them. The CDR3 DNA reads TGTGCCAGCAGTTACCGCCTTCTAGGCGGGGAGCAGTTCTTC. This translates into CASSYRLLGGEQFF.

This clone was counted only a few times. The rearrangement links TRBV27 to TRBJ2-2, with TRBD1 matching 9 bases. Unmatched junction bases numbered 0, after V lost 0 bases and J lost 1 base. CDR1 MNHEY and CDR2 SMNVEV come from the germline V gene (reference sequence). The CDR3 runs 16 residues. The CDR3 DNA is TGTGCCAGCAGTTTATCGGGACAGGGGAACACCGGGGAGCTGTTTTTT. This translates into CASSLSGQGNTGELFF.

The chain carries TRBV28 and TRBJ2-2; 8 bases map to TRBD2. The CDR3 contains 14 residues. Germline V gene sequence: CDR1 MDHEN, CDR2 SYDVKM. J gave up 6 bases and V 10 bases, and 10 bases lay outside the gene matches. CDR3 nucleotides: TGTGCCACCACTAGCGGTTCTGGCCCCGGGGAGCTGTTTTTT. Its translation: CATTSGSGPGELFF.

The gene calls are TRBV24-1 and TRBJ1-1; perhaps TRBD1 as D (5 bases). Between the trimmed V and J ends, which lost 4 bases and 8 bases, there was a span of 19 bases. The length of the CDR3 is 15 residues. CDR1 and CDR2 from the germline V gene are KGHDR and SFDVKD. CDR3 sequence reads: CATSDPSRGTGEAFF. CDR3 coding DNA: TGTGCCACCAGTGACCCATCACGGGGGACGGGCGAAGCTTTCTTT.

The chain uses TRBV29-1 and TRBJ1-2; tentative D call: TRBD1 (6 bases). V was clipped by 0 bases and J by 7 bases, with 9 bases between them. Germline V lookup: CDR1 SQVTM, CDR2 ANQGSEA. The CDR3 sequence is 12 residues long. CDR3 coding DNA: TGCAGCGTTGAAGAATTCAGGGGTGGCTACACCTTC. The encoded protein is CSVEEFRGGYTF.

CDR3 protein: CSVGTSGGGELFF. Here the CDR3 DNA reads TGCAGCGTTGGGACTAGCGGGGGCGGGGAGCTGTTTTTT. This chain links TRBV29-1 with TRBJ2-2, with 13 bases matching TRBD2. Trimming took 4 bases from V and 7 from J; bases not matched to a gene: 0. The CDR3 sequence is 13 residues long. Germline V gene sequence: CDR1 SQVTM, CDR2 ANQGSEA.

The genes are TRBV6-5 and TRBJ1-5; the D is unclear. The CDR3 loop spans 12 amino acids. Germline CDR1 is MNHEY and CDR2 is SVGAGI. V lost 2 bases and J 9 bases, leaving 8 bases between the germline ends. CDR3 loop: CASSYPAGPQHF. The CDR3 nucleotides are TGTGCCAGCAGTTACCCTGCCGGGCCCCAGCATTTT.

The J gene is TRBJ1-3, the V gene TRBV7-2; D not certain. The CDR3 has 15 amino acids. Germline V gene lookup returns CDR1 SGHTA and CDR2 FQGNSA. Deletions cut 3 bases from V and 0 bases from J, with 9 bases between. The CDR3 here is CASSFNSISGNTIYF. CDR3 bases: TGTGCCAGCAGCTTCAACTCTATCTCTGGAAACACCATATATTTT.

The chain is built from TRBV7-8 and TRBJ1-2; D call uncertain. CDR1 is SGHVS and CDR2 is FQNEAQ in the germline V gene. CDR3 length equals 16 residues. V lost 4 bases and J lost 4, with 19 bases in between. CDR3 in amino acids: CASSSIAGPKFYGYTF. CDR3 DNA: TGTGCCAGCAGCTCGATTGCAGGCCCGAAATTCTATGGCTACACCTTC.

V usage is TRBV11-2 and J usage is TRBJ2-5; 7 bases map to TRBD1. J was trimmed by 2 bases and V by 2 bases; bases with no gene match: 5. The germline V gene encodes CDR1 SGHAT and CDR2 FQNNGV. The CDR3 is 15 amino acids. The CDR3 DNA reads TGTGCCAGCAGCTTAAACCCGGGACAGCAAGAGACCCAGTACTTC. This encodes CASSLNPGQQETQYF. The variable domain in full, completed from reference TRBV11-2 and TRBJ2-5, reads EAGVAQSPRYKIIEKRQSVAFWCNPISGHATLYWYQQILGQGPKLLIQFQNNGVVDDSQLPKDRFSAERLKGVDSTLKIQPAKLEDSAVYLCASSLNPGQQETQYFGPGTRLLVL.

The J gene is TRBJ1-2, the V gene TRBV11-3; 9 bases are shared with TRBD1. J lost 8 bases, V lost 4 bases, and 5 bases had no gene match. Looked up from germline, CDR1 is SGHNT and CDR2 is YENEEA. This CDR3 spans 13 amino acids. The CDR3: CASSSTGGRGYTF. As DNA, the CDR3 is TGTGCCAGCAGCTCTACAGGGGGCCGAGGCTACACCTTC.

The chain joins TRBV15 to TRBJ2-5; possibly TRBD1 for D (6 bases). V lost 4 bases to trimming and J lost 5 bases, with 11 bases between them. Germline loops: CDR1 LNHNV, CDR2 YYDKDF (reference sequence). The CDR3 covers 13 residues. CDR3 nucleotide sequence: TGTGCCACCAGCACAGGGGCGAGGGAGACCCAGTACTTC. Amino acids: CATSTGARETQYF.